The 18 T cell receptor beta chains reported below all come from one sample, sequenced in a study of CD8+CD57+ T cells in acquired aplastic anemia. Patients who underwent sequencing had shown CD8+CD57+ cell expansion by flow cytometry. The TCR beta profiling, which covered VDJ combination and CDR3 sequence, was carried out using genomic DNA as the template. Each CDR3 protein is one row after TCRdb ran MiXCR on the reads. The data contain about 250,000 distinct CDR3 sequences, approximately 45% of them singletons. The sequenced material came from sorted CD4+, CD8+, or CD8+CD57+ T cells (not recorded which) from PBMCs. The receptors were sampled from a human donor with aplastic anemia.

Here the CDR3 DNA reads TGTGCCAGCCAAACCACAGGGTCGTCTGGAAACACCATATATTTT. Amino acids: CASQTTGSSGNTIYF. The chain links TRBV12-3 or TRBV12-4 to TRBJ1-3; D perhaps matches TRBD1 (6 bases). The CDR3 has 15 residues. The ends were cut back, 8 bases at V and 1 base at J, with 15 bases in the middle.

This clonotype appeared a single time. The chain carries TRBV7-9 and TRBJ1-2; unclear D gene. CDR3 length equals 14 residues. CDR1 is SEHNR and CDR2 is FQNEAQ in the germline V gene (reference sequence). The V end was cut by 5 bases, the J end by 0 bases, with 10 bases between. The CDR3 loop is CASSPKRPNYGYTF. The CDR3 DNA is TGTGCCAGCAGCCCTAAGCGCCCTAACTATGGCTACACCTTC.

This clonotype was recorded at least ten times. The DNA for the CDR3 is TGCGCCACCCGTGACGGGGAGGGTAATAATTCACCCCTCCACTTT. Protein sequence: CATRDGEGNNSPLHF. V and J are TRBV4-1 and TRBJ1-6; D is undetermined. V dropped 10 bases and J dropped 5 bases, with 18 bases sitting between them. Germline V gene data show CDR1 as MGHRA and CDR2 as YSYEKL. The CDR3 is 15 residues long.

The chain is built from TRBV29-1 and TRBJ1-1; tentative D call: TRBD1 (5 bases). This CDR3 contains 14 residues. Per the germline V gene, CDR1 is SQVTM and CDR2 is ANQGSEA. V lost 4 bases and J lost 1, with 13 bases in between. The CDR3 sequence is CSVVKGEANTEAFF. The DNA for the CDR3 is TGCAGCGTTGTTAAAGGGGAGGCGAACACTGAAGCTTTCTTT.

The rearrangement joins TRBV2 to TRBJ2-7; D gene unclear. The germline V and J ends were trimmed by 3 bases and 1 base, with 7 bases remaining between them. CDR3 size: 13 residues. Per germline, CDR1 SNHLY and CDR2 FYNNEI. This chain's CDR3 is CASSDHFSYEQYF. CDR3 in DNA: TGTGCCAGCAGTGACCATTTTTCCTACGAGCAGTACTTC.

The chain carries TRBV12-3 or TRBV12-4 and TRBJ1-2; D gene unclear. Trimming took 10 bases from V and 8 from J, leaving 20 bases between them. The CDR3 has 13 residues. The CDR3 bases are TGTGCCAACATCCCGTATAAGTTGGGGGGCTACACCTTC. It codes for CANIPYKLGGYTF.

To note about this clonotype: A much larger clone lies a single base off, so this may be a read error. The J gene is TRBJ2-7, the V gene TRBV6-2 or TRBV6-3, with 10 positions matching TRBD2. The CDR3 has 15 residues. Germline CDR1 is MNHEY and CDR2 is SVGEGT. The CDR3 region is CASSDTSGISDEQYF. DNA of the CDR3: TGTGCCAGCAGTGATACTAGCGGGATCTCCGACGAGCAGTACTTC.

The table lists this clonotype with a count of one. This sequence joins TRBV20-1 and TRBJ1-2; maybe TRBD1 (6 bases). Between the trimmed V and J ends, which lost 4 bases and 8 bases, there was a span of 11 bases. This CDR3 is built from 11 residues. Germline CDR1 DFQATT, CDR2 SNEGSKA (reference sequence). The CDR3 DNA reads as TGCAGTGCTACAGGGGACCTAGGCTACACCTTC. Its translation is CSATGDLGYTF.

This clonotype was detected only once. The rearrangement joins TRBV29-1 to TRBJ1-1; no firm D call. The CDR3 has 12 residues. V lost 3 bases and J lost 5, with 10 bases in between. Per the germline V gene, CDR1 is SQVTM and CDR2 is ANQGSEA. CDR3 sequence: CSVDAGFTEAFF. For the CDR3, the DNA is TGCAGCGTTGATGCGGGGTTTACTGAAGCTTTCTTT. Complete variable domain (other parts from reference TRBV29-1 and TRBJ1-1): SAVISQKPSRDICQRGTSLTIQCQVDSQVTMMFWYRQQPGQSLTLIATANQGSEATYESGFVIDKFPISRPNLTFSTLTVSNMSPEDSSIYLCSVDAGFTEAFFGQGTRLTVV.

The chain employs TRBV7-9 and TRBJ1-4; D remains ambiguous. The CDR3 extends over 14 amino acids. Germline V CDR1 and CDR2: SEHNR, FQNEAQ (reference sequence). Trimming shortened V by 2 bases and J by 7 bases, and 11 bases separated the two germline ends. DNA of the CDR3: TGTGCCAGCAGCTTACTGAAAGTGGGTGAAAAACTGTTTTTT. This encodes CASSLLKVGEKLFF. Full variable domain (remainder filled in from reference TRBV7-9 and TRBJ1-4): DTGVSQNPRHKITKRGQNVTFRCDPISEHNRLYWYRQTLGQGPEFLTYFQNEAQLEKSRLLSDRFSAERPKGSFSTLEIQRTEQGDSAMYLCASSLLKVGEKLFFGSGTQLSVL.

V usage is TRBV2 and J usage is TRBJ2-5; 10 bases fit TRBD2. V lost 6 bases, J lost 4 bases, and 8 bases stayed unmatched. The CDR3 is 15 residues long. The germline gives CDR1 SNHLY, CDR2 FYNNEI. The CDR3 region has the DNA TGTGCCAGCAGGAAAGCGGGAGGGGGTAGAGAGACCCAGTACTTC. Its protein is CASRKAGGGRETQYF.

This clonotype was recorded only once. The rearrangement uses TRBV27 and TRBJ1-5; D may be TRBD1 (6 bases). Germline V CDR1 and CDR2: MNHEY, SMNVEV (reference sequence). The V end was cut by 7 bases, the J end by 6 bases, with 13 bases between. CDR3 length equals 13 residues. The DNA for the CDR3 is TGTGCCAGCACTACAGGGTATGGTCAGCCCCAGCATTTT. This gives the protein CASTTGYGQPQHF.

The chain couples TRBV20-1 to TRBJ2-7, with 10 bases matching TRBD2. The trim removed 3 bases at V and 2 bases at J, leaving 7 bases unmatched. This CDR3 has 15 amino acids. Looked up from germline, CDR1 is DFQATT and CDR2 is SNEGSKA (reference sequence). CDR3 sequence (DNA): TGCAGTGCTAGGAAACTAGCGGGACTGACCTACGAGCAGTACTTC. Amino acid sequence: CSARKLAGLTYEQYF.

V and J are TRBV24-1 and TRBJ2-2, with a possible D match to TRBD2 (5 bases). The CDR3 has 16 residues. V lost 4 bases, J lost 3 bases, and 14 bases lay in between. CDR1 and CDR2 from the germline V gene are KGHDR and SFDVKD. In DNA, the CDR3 is TGTGCCACCAGTGACTCTGCGGTCGGGGACACCGGGGAGCTGTTTTTT. Amino acids: CATSDSAVGDTGELFF.

The chain carries TRBV7-8 and TRBJ2-1, with TRBD2 identical over 9 bases. After removal of 5 bases from V and 5 bases from J, the junction contained 7 bases not matched to a gene. The CDR3 covers 15 residues. In germline, CDR1 is SGHVS, CDR2 FQNEAQ. The CDR3 region is CASSPPGLANNEQFF. The CDR3 bases are TGTGCCAGCAGCCCACCCGGACTAGCGAACAATGAGCAGTTCTTC.

In the case of this clonotype: A much larger clone lies one base from this, so it may be a read error. J is TRBJ1-2 and V is TRBV20-1, with D perhaps TRBD1 (5 bases). V was clipped by 0 bases and J by 3 bases, with 26 bases between them. The CDR3 loop spans 19 amino acids. Germline CDR1 reads DFQATT; CDR2 reads SNEGSKA (reference sequence). As DNA, the CDR3 is TGCAGTGCTAGAGACTTTAATCGGACATCTATATTCTTGGACTATGGCTACACCTTC. Translating gives CSARDFNRTSIFLDYGYTF.

V gene TRBV27 combines with J gene TRBJ1-6; D is possibly TRBD1 (5 bases). There are 15 residues in the CDR3. Per germline, CDR1 MNHEY and CDR2 SMNVEV (reference sequence). V was pared by 8 bases and J by 4 bases, with 15 bases between. CDR3 sequence (DNA): TGTGCCAGCGGGACGGGACGCCTTTATAATTCACCCCTCCACTTT. Its translation is CASGTGRLYNSPLHF.

The V and J genes are TRBV15 and TRBJ1-1; 9 bases map to TRBD1. This CDR3 spans 15 amino acids. V lost 1 base to trimming and J lost 6 bases; unmatched junction nucleotides: 6. Germline CDR1 reads LNHNV; CDR2 reads YYDKDF (reference sequence). CDR3 DNA sequence: TGTGCCACCAGCAGAGTAGGGACAGGGTGGTCTGAAGCTTTCTTT. Encoded protein: CATSRVGTGWSEAFF.